Following are 12 T cell receptor beta chains from one sample sequenced in a study of T cells after yellow fever vaccination. Each CDR3 protein is one row after TCRdb ran MiXCR on the 5' RACE reads. This table holds hundreds of thousands of distinct CDR3 sequences, approximately 4% found once. This specimen consisted of PBMCs, obtained 5 days after the yellow fever booster vaccination. These receptors all come from a man aged 18 to 29 who received the YFV17D yellow fever vaccine.

At least ten counts were recorded for this clonotype. The chain joins TRBV7-2 to TRBJ2-5, with D possibly TRBD1 on 7 matching bases. The V gene's germline CDR1 is SGHTA and CDR2 FQGNSA. The V end lost 5 bases, the J end lost 5 bases, and 18 bases lay between the germline ends. The CDR3 extends over 15 amino acids. The CDR3: CASSQGGRSRETQYF. The CDR3 region has the DNA TGTGCCAGCAGCCAGGGGGGCAGAAGTAGGGAGACCCAGTACTTC.

V usage is TRBV12-3 or TRBV12-4 and J usage is TRBJ2-7; D call uncertain. The CDR3 consists of 12 residues. Trimming left V 3 bases short and J 3 bases short, with 6 bases between. This CDR3 is CASSLFGYEQYF. In nucleotides, the CDR3 is TGTGCCAGCAGTTTGTTCGGCTACGAGCAGTACTTC.

This clonotype was seen at least ten times. The chain uses TRBV4-1 and TRBJ2-7; 8 bases are shared with TRBD2. CDR3 size: 16 residues. J gave up 6 bases and V 0 bases, and 10 bases lay outside the gene matches. From germline, CDR1 is MGHRA and CDR2 YSYEKL. CDR3 sequence (DNA): TGCGCCAGCAGCCAAGATCCTGCGGGGGGTACTACCGAGCAGTACTTC. Amino acids: CASSQDPAGGTTEQYF.

This clonotype appeared many times. The chain combines TRBV4-2 with TRBJ2-5, with D tentatively TRBD2 (7 bases). Trimming left V 0 bases short and J 6 bases short, with 14 bases between. The length of the CDR3 is 15 residues. In germline, CDR1 is LGHNA, CDR2 YNFKEQ. CDR3 DNA sequence: TGTGCCAGCAGCCAAGATGGGGCGGGGGCGAAGACCCAGTACTTC. Residues: CASSQDGAGAKTQYF.

In its sample, this clonotype was seen a few times. The chain couples TRBV29-1 to TRBJ2-1; 9 nucleotides line up with TRBD2. The V segment lost 6 bases and the J segment 0 bases; nucleotides outside the gene matches: 9. This CDR3 has 16 amino acids. Germline loops: CDR1 SQVTM, CDR2 ANQGSEA. CDR3 region: CSVFNSGGRSYNEQFF. In DNA, the CDR3 is TGCAGCGTCTTTAATAGCGGGGGACGCTCCTACAATGAGCAGTTCTTC.

There are a few counts of this clonotype. This sequence joins TRBV4-3 and TRBJ2-3, with D possibly being TRBD2 (6 bases). This CDR3 has 16 amino acids. The V end was cut by 0 bases, the J end by 1 base, with 11 bases between. Germline V CDR1 and CDR2: LGHNA, YSLEER. The CDR3 nucleotides read TGCGCCAGCAGCCAAGATGGAATAGCGGGCACAGATACGCAGTATTTT. Residues: CASSQDGIAGTDTQYF.

This clonotype has just a few counts. The chain combines TRBV3-1 with TRBJ2-5; 9 bases map to TRBD2. The J segment lost 3 bases and the V segment lost 1 base, leaving 9 bases of the junction unmatched. This CDR3 spans 17 amino acids. Germline V gives CDR1 LGHDT, CDR2 YNNKEL (reference sequence). CDR3 sequence: CASSQVFSGGEEETQYF. Written as DNA, the CDR3 is TGTGCCAGCAGCCAAGTTTTTAGCGGGGGCGAGGAAGAGACCCAGTACTTC.

The chain combines TRBV9 with TRBJ2-3; D possibly matches TRBD1 or TRBD2 (5 bases each). This CDR3 has 18 residues. CDR1 and CDR2 from the germline V gene are SGDLS and YYNGEE. V was clipped by 4 bases and J by 1 base, with 22 bases between them. The CDR3 DNA reads as TGTGCCAGCAGCACCATCGGGACCTCCGGAGTGGGCACAGATACGCAGTATTTT. This codes for CASSTIGTSGVGTDTQYF.

This clonotype was found a few times. The V gene is TRBV19, the J gene TRBJ1-1; 7 bases agree with TRBD1. V gave up 6 bases and J gave up 5 bases; unmatched junction bases: 9. The length of the CDR3 is 14 residues. Germline loops: CDR1 LNHDA, CDR2 SQIVND (reference sequence). CDR3 amino acids: CASSPDRDRTEAFF. CDR3 DNA sequence: TGTGCCAGTAGCCCCGACAGGGATAGGACTGAAGCTTTCTTT.

This clonotype showed up many times. The chain combines TRBV7-2 with TRBJ2-1; possibly TRBD1 or TRBD2 for D (6 bases each). V lost 1 base to trimming and J lost 1 base, with 8 bases between them. Per the germline V gene, CDR1 is SGHTA and CDR2 is FQGNSA. The CDR3 runs to 15 residues. CDR3 amino acids: CASSLVGGSYNEQFF. CDR3 bases: TGTGCCAGCAGCTTAGTAGGGGGGTCCTACAATGAGCAGTTCTTC.

This clonotype was seen at least ten times. The chain couples TRBV20-1 to TRBJ1-4, with 9 bases matching TRBD1. The CDR3 is 14 residues long. CDR1 DFQATT and CDR2 SNEGSKA come from the germline V gene (reference sequence). The trim removed 5 bases at V and 7 bases at J, leaving 8 bases unmatched. CDR3 residues: CSARDRGRGEKLFF. DNA for the CDR3: TGCAGTGCTCGCGACAGGGGGAGAGGTGAAAAACTGTTTTTT.

This clonotype was recorded a few times. The V call is TRBV20-1, the J call TRBJ2-7, with no clear D. The CDR3 consists of 12 residues. CDR1 is DFQATT, CDR2 SNEGSKA, per germline (reference sequence). V lost 2 bases, J lost 2 bases, and 7 bases lay in between. The CDR3: CSARSGPYEQYV. In DNA form, the CDR3 reads TGCAGTGCTAGATCCGGCCCCTACGAGCAGTACGTC.